This T cell receptor beta chain was observed in a study of blood T cells in healthy people across ages. General study results and limits: Observed TCR beta diversity showed a strong correlation with the percentage of naive T cells as measured by flow cytometry. Naive and antigen-experienced cells could not be conclusively compared, given unsorted PBMCs.

Comment on this clonotype: The target antigen is unknown. One end of the junction varies from germline; a read error may be responsible.

With a J-beta primer mix and a sample-barcoded 5' primer, a second PCR ran about 7 to 12 cycles. Researchers report that a template-switch adaptor with 12 random nucleotides tagged each cDNA molecule. TCRdb called the 5' RACE reads again in MiXCR, with one record for every CDR3 protein. This table has hundreds of thousands of distinct CDR3 sequences, roughly 58% appearing once. This CDR3 comprises 14 residues. Germline loops: CDR1 SGHAT, CDR2 FQNNGV. The sequenced sample was blood. This chain connects TRBV11-2 to TRBJ2-7; D may match TRBD1 or TRBD2 (5 bases each). This clonotype was obtained from a man in his 60s in good health. The CDR3 spells CASSEGPGNYERYF. In nucleotides, the CDR3 is TGTGCCAGCAGCGAGGGACCGGGAAACTACGAGCGGTACTTC.